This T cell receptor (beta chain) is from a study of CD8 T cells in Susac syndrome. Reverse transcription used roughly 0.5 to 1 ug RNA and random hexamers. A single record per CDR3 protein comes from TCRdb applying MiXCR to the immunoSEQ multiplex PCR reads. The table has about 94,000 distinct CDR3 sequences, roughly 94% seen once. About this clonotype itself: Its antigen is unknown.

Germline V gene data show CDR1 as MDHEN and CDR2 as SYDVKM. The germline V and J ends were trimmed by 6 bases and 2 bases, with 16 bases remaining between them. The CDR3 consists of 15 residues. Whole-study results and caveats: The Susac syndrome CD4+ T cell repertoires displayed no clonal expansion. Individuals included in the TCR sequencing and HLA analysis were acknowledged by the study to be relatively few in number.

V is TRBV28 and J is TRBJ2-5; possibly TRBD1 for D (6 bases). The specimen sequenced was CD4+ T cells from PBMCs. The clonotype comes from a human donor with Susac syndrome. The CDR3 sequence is CASSPHRDSQETQYF. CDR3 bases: TGTGCCAGCAGCCCCCACAGGGATTCACAAGAGACCCAGTACTTC.